A single sample is the source of the 24 T cell receptor beta chains below, sequenced in a study of cytomegalovirus exposure and HLA in healthy donors. PCR was performed using 60 Vbeta and 13 Jbeta primers. Sequencing was performed with immunoSEQ multiplex PCR; in TCRdb, only in-frame clones are kept and a portion is missing. Seen here are approximately 190,000 clones, 85% to 90% observed once, and the top ten hold over 1%. Specimen: PBMCs. The source is a man under 40 in good health and CMV-seronegative.

The J gene is TRBJ2-7, the V gene TRBV27; weak D call: TRBD2 (6 bases). V lost 5 bases, J lost 5 bases, and 22 bases lay in between. The germline CDR1 and CDR2 sequences are MNHEY and SMNVEV (reference sequence). The CDR3 runs 16 residues. The CDR3 sequence: CASSPNPATSRDEQYF. The CDR3 DNA reads as TGTGCCAGCAGTCCCAATCCCGCGACTAGTCGCGACGAGCAGTACTTC.

The rearrangement joins TRBV27 to TRBJ2-4; TRBD2 matches 7 bases. V was pared by 4 bases and J by 3 bases, with 6 bases of the junction left unmatched. The CDR3 covers 15 residues. CDR1 is MNHEY and CDR2 is SMNVEV in the germline V gene (reference sequence). The CDR3 sequence is CASSSAGEGKNIQYF. CDR3 DNA: TGTGCCAGCAGTTCCGCGGGAGAGGGCAAAAACATTCAGTACTTC.

The V call is TRBV5-4, the J call TRBJ1-3; tentatively, D is TRBD1 (5 bases). V was shortened by 3 bases and J by 0 bases, with 13 bases between the two germline ends. CDR3 length: 16 amino acids. Germline CDR1 and CDR2: SGHNT and YYREEE (reference sequence). The CDR3, as DNA: TGTGCCAGCAGCTCGGAAGGGGCGAGCTCTGGAAACACCATATATTTT. It encodes CASSSEGASSGNTIYF.

The rearrangement joins TRBV5-1 to TRBJ2-7; TRBD2 matches 12 bases. J lost 0 bases, V lost 0 bases, and 4 bases had no gene match. The CDR3 is 17 residues long. Germline V gene sequence: CDR1 SGHRS, CDR2 YFSETQ. As DNA, the CDR3 is TGCGCCAGCAGCTTGGGCTCGACTAGCGGGAGCTCCTACGAGCAGTACTTC. Translating gives CASSLGSTSGSSYEQYF.

This chain links TRBV14 with TRBJ2-2; D perhaps matches TRBD2 (6 bases). Trimming stripped 1 base from V and 10 bases from J, with 13 bases between. CDR1 is SGHDN, CDR2 FVKESK, per germline. This CDR3 comprises 14 residues. In DNA, the CDR3 is TGTGCCAGCAGCCAAGGAGCGGGTACCCTGGAGCTGTTTTTT. Translating it yields CASSQGAGTLELFF. The entire variable domain, with the rest obtained from reference TRBV14 and TRBJ2-2, is as follows: EAGVTQFPSHSVIEKGQTVTLRCDPISGHDNLYWYRRVMGKEIKFLLHFVKESKQDESGMPNNRFLAERTGGTYSTLKVQPAELEDSGVYFCASSQGAGTLELFFGEGSRLTVL.

This clone showed up just once. This rearrangement joins TRBV7-9 to TRBJ2-1; no clear D gene. CDR3 length equals 15 residues. V was trimmed by 3 bases and J by 2 bases, leaving 11 bases between them. Per germline, CDR1 SEHNR and CDR2 FQNEAQ (reference sequence). CDR3 amino acids: CASSFPGSTYNEQFF. The CDR3 region has the DNA TGTGCCAGCAGCTTTCCGGGTTCTACCTACAATGAGCAGTTCTTC.

The V and J genes are TRBV11-2 and TRBJ1-3; D is unresolved. Germline V gives CDR1 SGHAT, CDR2 FQNNGV. V was trimmed by 3 bases and J by 0 bases, leaving 9 bases between them. This CDR3 contains 15 residues. The DNA for the CDR3 is TGTGCCAGCAGCTTGCTGACATCCTCTGGAAACACCATATATTTT. Encoded protein: CASSLLTSSGNTIYF.

This chain connects TRBV2 to TRBJ1-3, with 9 positions matching TRBD1. CDR3 length equals 13 residues. V shed 10 bases, J shed 2 bases, and the junction held 3 bases outside the gene matches. CDR1 is SNHLY, CDR2 FYNNEI, per germline. The CDR3 DNA is TGTGCCAAAGACAGGGGGACTGGAAACACCATATATTTT. This translates into CAKDRGTGNTIYF.

The rearrangement links TRBV6-5 to TRBJ2-2; D might be TRBD1 (5 bases). Germline V gene data show CDR1 as MNHEY and CDR2 as SVGAGI. This CDR3 has 14 amino acids. Trimming took 7 bases from V and 10 from J, leaving 19 bases between them. CDR3 bases: TGTGCCAGCACTATCAGTAGGGCAGGGCTGGAGCTGTTTTTT. The encoded protein is CASTISRAGLELFF.

CDR3 coding DNA: TGTGCCAGCAGTAGCCTACAGGGTTTAAACACCATATATTTT. The encoded protein is CASSSLQGLNTIYF. The chain employs TRBV6-5 and TRBJ1-3; D is perhaps TRBD1 (6 bases). Germline V gene lookup returns CDR1 MNHEY and CDR2 SVGAGI. The CDR3 extends over 14 amino acids. The V gene lost 5 bases and the J gene lost 6 bases, with 14 bases spanning the gap.

V is TRBV29-1 and J is TRBJ1-2, with TRBD1 identical over 9 bases. Germline V gene sequence: CDR1 SQVTM, CDR2 ANQGSEA. The CDR3 has 13 amino acids. V shed 4 bases and J 6 bases; nucleotides not matched to a gene: 6. The CDR3 protein is CSVGGGQGNGYTF. The DNA of the CDR3 is TGCAGCGTTGGGGGGGGACAGGGAAATGGCTACACCTTC.

This chain connects TRBV11-3 to TRBJ2-7; D is unresolved. CDR3 length equals 13 residues. Germline CDR1 SGHNT, CDR2 YENEEA. The V end lost 1 base, the J end lost 1 base, and 5 bases lay between the germline ends. CDR3 in DNA: TGTGCCAGCAGCTTAGGGGCATCCTACGAGCAGTACTTC. Protein: CASSLGASYEQYF.

V usage is TRBV19 and J usage is TRBJ1-5; 9 bases match TRBD1. In germline, CDR1 is LNHDA, CDR2 SQIVND (reference sequence). This CDR3 is 15 amino acids long. J lost 3 bases, V lost 7 bases, and 7 bases had no gene match. The CDR3 sequence is CASTPDRGTNQPQHF. CDR3 DNA: TGTGCCAGTACCCCGGACAGGGGAACCAATCAGCCCCAGCATTTT. The variable domain in full, with the rest retrieved from reference TRBV19 and TRBJ1-5, is DGGITQSPKYLFRKEGQNVTLSCEQNLNHDAMYWYRQDPGQGLRLIYYSQIVNDFQKGDIAEGYSVSREKKESFPLTVTSAQKNPTAFYLCASTPDRGTNQPQHFGDGTRLSIL.

This chain links TRBV5-4 with TRBJ2-1, with 8 bases that match TRBD1. CDR1 SGHNT and CDR2 YYREEE come from the germline V gene (reference sequence). This CDR3 has 14 residues. Trimming cost V 4 bases and J 10 bases; bases outside gene matches: 10. CDR3 residues: CASSGTGGGWEQFF. For the CDR3, the DNA is TGTGCCAGCAGCGGAACAGGGGGTGGTTGGGAGCAGTTCTTC.

The chain joins TRBV5-4 to TRBJ1-3; tentatively, D is TRBD1 (5 bases). From germline, CDR1 is SGHNT and CDR2 YYREEE (reference sequence). V was clipped by 0 bases and J by 4 bases, with 14 bases between them. This CDR3 comprises 16 residues. The CDR3 sequence is CASSLGLGAGGNTIYF. Here the CDR3 DNA reads TGTGCCAGCAGCTTGGGCTTAGGGGCAGGAGGAAACACCATATATTTT.

This clone was observed once. V usage is TRBV11-2 and J usage is TRBJ1-1; TRBD1 is a possible D gene (6 bases). Trimming took 3 bases from V and 8 from J, leaving 10 bases between them. Germline CDR1 SGHAT, CDR2 FQNNGV. This CDR3 spans 12 amino acids. This CDR3 is CASSFRQDEAFF. Here the CDR3 DNA reads TGTGCCAGCAGCTTCAGACAGGACGAAGCTTTCTTT.

The V gene is TRBV5-8, the J gene TRBJ2-3; no clear D gene. V was clipped by 0 bases and J by 6 bases, with 5 bases between them. Per germline, CDR1 SGHTS and CDR2 YDEGEE. CDR3 length equals 12 residues. CDR3 amino acids: CASSLGLDTQYF. The CDR3 DNA reads as TGTGCCAGCAGCTTGGGACTGGATACGCAGTATTTT.

The chain uses TRBV7-6 and TRBJ1-2, with unresolved D. Germline V gene lookup returns CDR1 SGHVS and CDR2 FNYEAQ. V lost 2 bases and J 6 bases, leaving 13 bases between the germline ends. The CDR3 extends over 14 amino acids. CDR3 in amino acids: CASSLFSGGNGYTF. CDR3 DNA sequence: TGTGCCAGCAGCTTATTTTCAGGTGGAAATGGCTACACCTTC.

The chain couples TRBV27 to TRBJ2-7; the match to TRBD2 covers 7 bases. Trimming at V came to 4 bases and at J to 2 bases, leaving 8 bases not matched to a gene. CDR1 and CDR2 from the germline V gene are MNHEY and SMNVEV (reference sequence). The CDR3 runs 15 residues. CDR3 sequence reads: CASSWAGSGAYEQYF. In DNA, the CDR3 is TGTGCCAGCAGTTGGGCGGGGAGCGGGGCCTACGAGCAGTACTTC.

This chain links TRBV28 with TRBJ1-2; 9 bases line up with TRBD1. The CDR3 spans 11 residues. Looked up from germline, CDR1 is MDHEN and CDR2 is SYDVKM. CDR3 bases: TGTAACCCTCGGACAGGGGATGGCTACACCTTC. Protein sequence: CNPRTGDGYTF.

The V call is TRBV7-9, the J call TRBJ2-5, with D hard to call. V lost 4 bases, J lost 7 bases, and 10 bases lay in between. The germline CDR1 and CDR2 sequences are SEHNR and FQNEAQ (reference sequence). The CDR3 loop spans 12 amino acids. Here the CDR3 reads CASSSRVGTQYF. DNA of the CDR3: TGTGCCAGCAGCTCACGGGTCGGGACCCAGTACTTC.

The gene calls are TRBV28 and TRBJ1-4; 7 bases map to TRBD1. The V gene's germline CDR1 is MDHEN and CDR2 SYDVKM. The trim removed 3 bases at V and 5 bases at J, leaving 9 bases unmatched. CDR3 length: 16 residues. The CDR3 region has the DNA TGTGCCAGCAGTTTTCGTTTCTCAGGGGGAAATGAAAAACTGTTTTTT. Translating gives CASSFRFSGGNEKLFF.

As concerns this clone: An end of the junction does not agree with germline; a read error may underlie this. CDR3 coding DNA: TGTGCTAGCAGCCTCAGGGGGCTGGGCACCGGGGAGCTGTTTTTT. Protein: CASSLRGLGTGELFF. The rearrangement links TRBV7-7 to TRBJ2-2, with 8 bases lining up with TRBD1. From germline, CDR1 is SSHAT and CDR2 FNYEAQ (reference sequence). The CDR3 is made up of 15 amino acids.

The chain couples TRBV13 to TRBJ2-7; 7 bases fit TRBD2. The CDR3 is 13 residues long. V gave up 5 bases and J gave up 1 base; unmatched junction bases: 2. Germline-derived CDR1 and CDR2 are PRHDT and FYEKMQ (reference sequence). CDR3 sequence: CASSRGESYEQYF. CDR3 in DNA: TGTGCCAGCAGCCGGGGGGAGTCCTACGAGCAGTACTTC.